The 18 T cell receptor beta chains below all came from one sample that was sequenced in a study of immune evolution from preneoplasia to lung adenocarcinoma. Clones were read by immunoSEQ multiplex PCR, and TCRdb kept only the in-frame ones, dropping some. The repertoire holds about 7,600 clones, around 81% seen once, with around 8.4% in the top ten. Material: FFPE invasive lung adenocarcinoma tissue. The receptors come from a person aged 45-60 years with lung adenocarcinoma.

The chain couples TRBV6-4 to TRBJ1-5, with TRBD1 as a possible D gene (6 bases). The V gene lost 3 bases and the J gene lost 6 bases, with 9 bases spanning the gap. The CDR3 extends over 13 amino acids. Germline V CDR1 and CDR2: MRHNA, SNTAGT. CDR3 DNA sequence: TGTGCCAGCAGTGAACAGGGAGGTCAGCCCCAGCATTTT. Amino acids: CASSEQGGQPQHF.

This rearrangement joins TRBV5-6 to TRBJ2-2, with TRBD1 matching 7 bases. Looked up from germline, CDR1 is SGHDT and CDR2 is YYEEEE. With V trimmed by 0 bases and J by 0 bases, 2 bases remained unmatched. This CDR3 has 16 residues. The CDR3: CASSLAGTANTGELFF. The CDR3 nucleotides are TGTGCCAGCAGCTTGGCCGGGACAGCGAACACCGGGGAGCTGTTTTTT.

V is TRBV6-1 and J is TRBJ1-1, with D possibly being TRBD1 (6 bases). Trimming pared 11 bases from V and 3 bases from J, leaving 16 bases between. The CDR3 has 13 residues. Germline CDR1 is MNHNS and CDR2 is SASEGT. CDR3 in amino acids: CAARDNEDTEAFF. CDR3 DNA sequence: TGTGCCGCCCGGGACAATGAGGACACTGAAGCTTTCTTT.

This chain links TRBV11-2 with TRBJ1-1; D call uncertain. The V and J ends lost 8 bases and 4 bases respectively, with 11 bases between them. This CDR3 region has 12 residues. The germline V gene has CDR1 SGHAT and CDR2 FQNNGV. CDR3 residues: CASVNLGTEAFF. CDR3 DNA: TGTGCCAGCGTAAATTTGGGCACTGAAGCTTTCTTT. Using reference TRBV11-2 and TRBJ1-1 for the parts outside the CDR3, the full variable domain is EAGVAQSPRYKIIEKRQSVAFWCNPISGHATLYWYQQILGQGPKLLIQFQNNGVVDDSQLPKDRFSAERLKGVDSTLKIQPAKLEDSAVYLCASVNLGTEAFFGQGTRLTVV.

The chain recombines TRBV5-4 with TRBJ1-6; D gene unclear. Trimming shortened V by 4 bases and J by 7 bases, and 6 bases separated the two germline ends. CDR3 length: 12 amino acids. From germline, CDR1 is SGHNT and CDR2 YYREEE (reference sequence). Here the CDR3 DNA reads TGTGCCAGCAGCCAACAAAATTCACCCCTCCACTTT. The encoded protein is CASSQQNSPLHF.

The chain joins TRBV6-1 to TRBJ1-6, with a tentative D call TRBD1 (6 bases). The V and J ends lost 1 base and 7 bases respectively, with 14 bases between them. The CDR3 totals 16 residues. In germline, CDR1 is MNHNS, CDR2 SASEGT. CDR3 sequence (DNA): TGTGCCAGCAGTGAAGGGGCGGGGGCGCAGAATTCACCCCTCCACTTT. Translated, it gives CASSEGAGAQNSPLHF.

This chain joins TRBV5-1 and TRBJ1-1; no firm D call. Trimming removed 4 bases from V and 6 bases from J, with 13 bases in between. The CDR3 sequence is 13 residues long. Germline CDR1 is SGHRS and CDR2 is YFSETQ. The CDR3: CASSHGVFAEAFF. The CDR3 DNA reads as TGCGCCAGCAGCCACGGGGTGTTCGCTGAAGCTTTCTTT.

The gene calls are TRBV7-9 and TRBJ1-2; D is ambiguous. This CDR3 spans 15 amino acids. Germline CDR1 and CDR2: SEHNR and FQNEAQ (reference sequence). V was cut by 0 bases and J by 8 bases, with 16 bases left in between. For the CDR3, the DNA is TGTGCCAGCAGCTTAGCGCAGGATCTCGGGATGGGCTACACCTTC. Encoded protein: CASSLAQDLGMGYTF.

The chain combines TRBV5-4 with TRBJ2-5; tentative D call: TRBD2 (5 bases). Trimming left V 4 bases short and J 2 bases short, with 12 bases between. Germline values: CDR1 SGHNT, CDR2 YYREEE (reference sequence). This CDR3 spans 14 amino acids. CDR3 amino acids: CASSAPGFQETQYF. CDR3 sequence (DNA): TGTGCCAGCAGCGCTCCGGGATTTCAAGAGACCCAGTACTTC.

V is TRBV5-1 and J is TRBJ1-3, with D perhaps matching TRBD1 (5 bases). Per germline, CDR1 SGHRS and CDR2 YFSETQ. This CDR3 is 17 amino acids long. Trimming took 0 bases from V and 1 from J, leaving 14 bases between them. In nucleotides, the CDR3 is TGCGCCAGCAGCTTGGTTGGGGGTGCCAGGTCTGGAAACACCATATATTTT. This sequence encodes CASSLVGGARSGNTIYF. Full variable domain (rest looked up from reference TRBV5-1 and TRBJ1-3): KAGVTQTPRYLIKTRGQQVTLSCSPISGHRSVSWYQQTPGQGLQFLFEYFSETQRNKGNFPGRFSGRQFSNSRSEMNVSTLELGDSALYLCASSLVGGARSGNTIYFGEGSWLTVV.

V usage is TRBV30 and J usage is TRBJ1-1; D is uncertain. Germline lookup yields CDR1 GTSNPN and CDR2 SVGIG (reference sequence). The CDR3 loop spans 14 amino acids. V dropped 0 bases and J dropped 0 bases, with 8 bases sitting between them. CDR3: CAWSVTTLNTEAFF. CDR3 DNA: TGTGCCTGGAGTGTAACGACATTGAACACTGAAGCTTTCTTT.

The chain joins TRBV5-1 to TRBJ2-3, with TRBD2 matching 9 bases. In germline, CDR1 is SGHRS, CDR2 YFSETQ. The CDR3 loop spans 16 amino acids. The ends lost 0 bases at V and 0 bases at J; junction bases unmatched: 2. CDR3 in DNA: TGCGCCAGCAGCTTGGGGACTAGCGAGAGCACAGATACGCAGTATTTT. It specifies CASSLGTSESTDTQYF.

DNA for the CDR3: TGTGCCAGCAGCTTAGGGACAGAGCAGTTCTTC. It codes for CASSLGTEQFF. The genes are TRBV7-9 and TRBJ2-1; D is possibly TRBD1 (5 bases). Trimming removed 1 base from V and 10 bases from J, with 5 bases in between. The CDR3 loop spans 11 amino acids. The V gene's germline CDR1 is SEHNR and CDR2 FQNEAQ (reference sequence).

The chain employs TRBV30 and TRBJ1-2, with D maybe TRBD1 (6 bases). The CDR3 covers 12 residues. V lost 0 bases to trimming and J lost 7 bases, with 9 bases between them. Germline CDR1 reads GTSNPN; CDR2 reads SVGIG (reference sequence). The CDR3 is CAWSVSGAGYTF. CDR3 DNA sequence: TGTGCCTGGAGTGTTTCGGGGGCTGGCTACACCTTC.

The V call is TRBV28, the J call TRBJ1-1, with D unresolved. There are 15 residues in the CDR3. Germline V lookup: CDR1 MDHEN, CDR2 SYDVKM. V lost 6 bases and J lost 3, with 17 bases in between. CDR3 coding DNA: TGTGCCAGCAGACTGCCGGGTACGACACACACTGAAGCTTTCTTT. Translating it yields CASRLPGTTHTEAFF.

This chain uses TRBV7-6 with TRBJ1-6; TRBD1 might be the D (5 bases). Per the germline V gene, CDR1 is SGHVS and CDR2 is FNYEAQ. The CDR3 runs 16 residues. The ends were cut back, 1 base at V and 7 bases at J, with 14 bases in the middle. CDR3 DNA sequence: TGTGCCAGCAGCTTAGGCGCCAGGGTTGACAATTCACCCCTCCACTTT. Protein product: CASSLGARVDNSPLHF.

The chain combines TRBV30 with TRBJ1-1, with D tentatively TRBD1 (5 bases). Germline V gene data show CDR1 as GTSNPN and CDR2 as SVGIG (reference sequence). Trimming shortened V by 3 bases and J by 3 bases, and 11 bases separated the two germline ends. The CDR3 has 13 residues. For the CDR3, the DNA is TGTGCCTGGAGCCTAGGAGGGGACACTGAAGCTTTCTTT. This encodes CAWSLGGDTEAFF.

The chain is built from TRBV19 and TRBJ2-1; D perhaps matches TRBD1 (5 bases). V was shortened by 5 bases and J by 7 bases, with 18 bases between the two germline ends. The CDR3 sequence is 15 residues long. Germline values: CDR1 LNHDA, CDR2 SQIVND (reference sequence). CDR3 protein: CASSFAGWGTNEQFF. The CDR3 DNA sequence: TGTGCCAGTAGTTTCGCAGGGTGGGGCACGAATGAGCAGTTCTTC.